This TCR beta chain was sequenced during a study of glioma-infiltrating T cells after dendritic cell vaccination. Time point: after dendritic cell vaccination, including at tumor progression/relapse. Trimming cost V 1 base and J 2 bases, with 12 bases left between them. The CDR3 spans 15 residues. Germline CDR1 is SGHTA and CDR2 is FQGTGA. This clone occurred once. Measured with immunoSEQ multiplex PCR; TCRdb has only the in-frame clones, and not every one. Seen here are more than 95,000 clones, nearly 90% observed once, and the top ten hold roughly 3%. The chain links TRBV7-3 to TRBJ2-7, with D possibly TRBD2 on 6 matching bases. The sequencing used blood, collected after dendritic cell vaccination. This clonotype was obtained from a human donor with glioblastoma. The CDR3 here is CASSLSGETTYEQYF. The CDR3 DNA reads as TGTGCCAGCAGCTTAAGCGGGGAAACTACCTACGAGCAGTACTTC. Full variable domain (outside the CDR3, taken from reference TRBV7-3 and TRBJ2-7): GAGVSQTPSNKVTEKGKYVELRCDPISGHTALYWYRQSLGQGPEFLIYFQGTGAADDSGLPNDRFFAVRPEGSVSTLKIQRTERGDSAVYLCASSLSGETTYEQYFGPGTRLTVT.